The 19 T cell receptor beta chains presented below share a single source sample, sequenced in a study of prognosis after radiotherapy for stage I lung cancer. With two-round multiplex PCR, TCR beta CDR3 sequences were amplified from genomic DNA. Specific primers for each TRBV and TRBJ gene were what first-round PCR used. TCRdb recomputed calls from the multiplex PCR reads with MiXCR, one row per CDR3 protein. Among fewer than 25,000 distinct CDR3 sequences listed, roughly 45% were seen once. Sequences were derived from PBMCs, sampled before or after stereotactic body radiation therapy (not recorded which). The receptors come from a donor over 45 with non-small cell lung cancer.

The chain joins TRBV6-1 to TRBJ1-6; a weak D match, TRBD1 (6 bases). V lost 9 bases and J lost 13, with 28 bases in between. CDR3 length: 16 residues. CDR1 is MNHNS and CDR2 is SASEGT in the germline V gene. CDR3 residues: CARSPRTAEGGSPLHF. DNA of the CDR3: TGTGCCAGATCCCCCAGGACCGCGGAAGGGGGTTCGCCCCTCCACTTT.

This clonotype was recorded many times. Germline is not matched at one junction end, which may reflect a read error. The chain combines TRBV6-2 or TRBV6-3 with TRBJ2-1; 12 bases agree with TRBD2. The CDR3 sequence is 14 residues long. CDR1 and CDR2 (germline): MNHEY, SVGEGT. CDR3 loop: CASLTSGGYNEQFF. In DNA, the CDR3 is TGTGCCAGCTTGACTAGCGGGGGTTACAATGAGCAATTCTTC.

This clonotype occurred many times. The CDR3 nucleotides are TGTGCCAGCAGTTTATTCGGGTCCGGGTCCTACGAGCAGTACTTC. Protein: CASSLFGSGSYEQYF. The V and J genes are TRBV28 and TRBJ2-7, with D unclear. Trimming left V 1 base short and J 1 base short, with 11 bases between. The CDR3 runs 15 residues. From germline, CDR1 is MDHEN and CDR2 SYDVKM. The full variable domain, its missing parts supplied by reference TRBV28 and TRBJ2-7, is DVKVTQSSRYLVKRTGEKVFLECVQDMDHENMFWYRQDPGLGLRLIYFSYDVKMKEKGDIPEGYSVSREKKERFSLILESASTNQTSMYLCASSLFGSGSYEQYFGPGTRLTVT.

Regarding this clonotype: A much bigger clone sits one base away, suggesting this may be a read error. The J gene is TRBJ1-1, the V gene TRBV20-1, with D tentatively TRBD1 (5 bases). Germline V gene sequence: CDR1 DFQATT, CDR2 SNEGSKA (reference sequence). Trimming pared 1 base from V and 12 bases from J, leaving 15 bases between. The CDR3 totals 12 residues. This chain's CDR3 is CSARVSGVRTFF. CDR3 DNA: TGCAGTGCTAGAGTATCGGGGGTTCGGACTTTCTTT.

Worth noting for this clonotype: One end of the junction is discordant with germline, which a read error may explain. The genes are TRBV13 and TRBJ2-7; D unresolved. This CDR3 has 15 amino acids. Germline lookup yields CDR1 PRHDT and CDR2 FYEKMQ (reference sequence). The CDR3 loop reads CPSILVGDASYEQYF. CDR3 nucleotide sequence: TGTCCCAGCATCCTTGTAGGTGACGCCTCCTACGAGCAGTACTTC. The full variable domain, its missing parts supplied by reference TRBV13 and TRBJ2-7, is AAGVIQSPRHLIKEKRETATLKCYPIPRHDTVYWYQQGPGQDPQFLISFYEKMQSDKGSIPDRFSAQQFSDYHSELNMSSLELGDSALYFCPSILVGDASYEQYFGPGTRLTVT.

Concerning this clonotype itself: The junction and the germline gene differ at one end; a read error may be behind it. The chain carries TRBV19 and TRBJ2-1, with 8 bases aligning to TRBD1. Germline loops: CDR1 LNHDA, CDR2 SQIVND (reference sequence). The CDR3 spans 15 residues. The CDR3 protein is CASNAGQETRYEQFF. The CDR3 DNA follows: TGTGCCAGTAACGCGGGACAGGAAACGCGGTATGAGCAGTTCTTT.

Many counts were recorded for this clonotype. This chain connects TRBV7-3 to TRBJ2-1, with 10 bases matching TRBD2. The V gene's germline CDR1 is SGHTA and CDR2 FQGTGA. V lost 6 bases, J lost 7 bases, and 9 bases stayed unmatched. The CDR3 length is 15 residues. CDR3 sequence reads: CASRFLAGVGNEQFF. CDR3 nucleotide sequence: TGTGCCAGCAGGTTCCTAGCGGGAGTAGGGAATGAGCAGTTCTTC.

Turning to this clonotype: Germline is not matched at one junction end, which may reflect a read error. The chain carries TRBV6-1 and TRBJ1-5, with unresolved D. The CDR3 loop spans 14 amino acids. Germline V gene data show CDR1 as MNHNS and CDR2 as SASEGT. This chain's CDR3 is CASSEQRVTQPQHF. The CDR3 DNA reads as TGTGCCAGCAGTGAACAGAGAGTGACACAGCCTCAGCATTTT.

Note on this clonotype: A much larger clone is a single base away; this may be a read error. The chain links TRBV15 to TRBJ2-3, with 9 bases fitting TRBD2. The V gene's germline CDR1 is LNHNV and CDR2 YYDKDF (reference sequence). The ends lost 0 bases at V and 3 bases at J; junction bases unmatched: 13. The CDR3 sequence is 19 residues long. The CDR3 sequence: CATSRDWGLAGYRTDTQYF. The CDR3, as DNA: TGTGCCACCAGCAGAGATTGGGGTCTAGCGGGATATAGGACAGATACGCAGTATTTT. Drawing the rest from reference TRBV15 and TRBJ2-3, the complete variable domain is DAMVIQNPRYQVTQFGKPVTLSCSQTLNHNVMYWYQQKSSQAPKLLFHYYDKDFNNEADTPDNFQSRRPNTSFCFLDIRSPGLGDTAMYLCATSRDWGLAGYRTDTQYFGPGTRLTVL.

As for this clonotype: This may come from a read error, since a much larger clone is one base off. The gene calls are TRBV6-4 and TRBJ2-5; tentatively, D is TRBD1 (6 bases). Trimming cost V 7 bases and J 5 bases, with 29 bases left between them. The CDR3 has 18 residues. Germline V CDR1 and CDR2: MRHNA, SNTAGT. The CDR3 DNA is TGTGCCAGCACCGAAGTTCGGGCGCTGAGGGGGAACGTGGAGACCCAGTACTTC. Translated, it gives CASTEVRALRGNVETQYF.

This clonotype ranks as medium-sized (0.01 to 0.1%). V gene TRBV11-2 combines with J gene TRBJ2-7, with TRBD1 as a possible D gene (6 bases). V gave up 0 bases and J gave up 6 bases, with 12 bases separating them. The CDR3 sequence is 14 residues long. Germline CDR1 and CDR2: SGHAT and FQNNGV. The CDR3 protein is CASSLDQGFFEQYF. CDR3 nucleotides: TGTGCCAGCAGCTTAGATCAGGGGTTCTTCGAGCAGTACTTC.

For this clonotype: It is likely a read error: a sequence one base away is far more abundant. The chain has TRBV6-9 and TRBJ2-7; TRBD2 aligns across 8 bases. This CDR3 comprises 17 residues. V lost 7 bases and J lost 0; bases outside the gene matches: 14. Germline CDR1 reads MNHGY; CDR2 reads SVAAGI. Here the CDR3 reads CASIYGSGLAGSYEQYF. The CDR3 bases are TGTGCCAGCATTTACGGGTCAGGGCTAGCGGGCTCCTACGAGCAGTACTTC.

There are many counts of this clonotype. This chain uses TRBV30 with TRBJ2-7; D is undetermined. The CDR3 contains 13 residues. V was clipped by 1 base and J by 2 bases, with 9 bases between them. Germline V gene data show CDR1 as GTSNPN and CDR2 as SVGIG (reference sequence). The DNA of the CDR3 is TGTGCCTGGAGTGGTCTACTCCCCTACGAGCAGTACTTC. This encodes CAWSGLLPYEQYF.

CDR3 amino acids: CASISTGTGYQPQHF. The CDR3 DNA is TGTGCCAGTATCTCTACCGGGACAGGGTATCAGCCCCAGCATTTT. V and J are TRBV19 and TRBJ1-5, with TRBD1 matching 9 bases. V gave up 7 bases and J gave up 5 bases; unmatched junction bases: 9. The CDR3 sequence is 15 residues long. The germline V gene encodes CDR1 LNHDA and CDR2 SQIVND (reference sequence). Drawing the rest from reference TRBV19 and TRBJ1-5, the complete variable domain is DGGITQSPKYLFRKEGQNVTLSCEQNLNHDAMYWYRQDPGQGLRLIYYSQIVNDFQKGDIAEGYSVSREKKESFPLTVTSAQKNPTAFYLCASISTGTGYQPQHFGDGTRLSIL.

Comments on this clonotype: Germline and junction disagree at one end, which may indicate a read error. The chain is built from TRBV5-1 and TRBJ2-5; TRBD1 is a possible D gene (5 bases). Germline V lookup: CDR1 SGHRS, CDR2 YFSETQ. The CDR3 is made up of 16 amino acids. CDR3 region: CASSLKGESYQETQYF. As DNA, the CDR3 is TGCGCCAGCAGCCTAAAAGGGGAATCCTACCAAGAGACACAGTACTTC.

Comment on this clonotype: A far larger clone is just one base off, so this is likely a read error. The chain uses TRBV6-2 or TRBV6-3 and TRBJ1-5; D is perhaps TRBD1 (6 bases). The CDR3 runs 14 residues. CDR1 MNHEY and CDR2 SVGEGT come from the germline V gene. As DNA, the CDR3 is TGTGCCAGCAGTGAACAGAGAGGGACACAGCACCAGCATTTT. It encodes CASSEQRGTQHQHF.

This clonotype was seen at least ten times. The chain is built from TRBV12-3 or TRBV12-4 and TRBJ1-2, with D possibly being TRBD1 (6 bases). This CDR3 spans 12 amino acids. V dropped 9 bases and J dropped 4 bases, with 12 bases sitting between them. CDR3 DNA sequence: TGTGCCAGGGGGGGGGGCGCCTATGGCTACACCTTC. As protein: CARGGGAYGYTF.

V and J are TRBV4-1 and TRBJ1-4, with TRBD1 identical over 11 bases. After removal of 5 bases from V and 6 bases from J, the junction contained 5 bases not matched to a gene. In germline, CDR1 is MGHRA, CDR2 YSYEKL. This CDR3 is 15 amino acids long. The CDR3 nucleotides are TGCGCCAGCAGCAACACGGGACAGGGGGATGAAAAACTGTTTTTT. This gives the protein CASSNTGQGDEKLFF.

This clonotype was counted many times. The chain's CDR3 is CASRKTGPHEQYF. CDR3 coding DNA: TGTGCCAGCAGGAAGACAGGTCCCCACGAGCAGTACTTC. The J gene is TRBJ2-7, the V gene TRBV6-2 or TRBV6-3, with D possibly TRBD1 on 6 matching bases. Germline CDR1 and CDR2: MNHEY and SVGEGT. Trimming took 6 bases from V and 5 from J, leaving 14 bases between them. The CDR3 extends over 13 amino acids.